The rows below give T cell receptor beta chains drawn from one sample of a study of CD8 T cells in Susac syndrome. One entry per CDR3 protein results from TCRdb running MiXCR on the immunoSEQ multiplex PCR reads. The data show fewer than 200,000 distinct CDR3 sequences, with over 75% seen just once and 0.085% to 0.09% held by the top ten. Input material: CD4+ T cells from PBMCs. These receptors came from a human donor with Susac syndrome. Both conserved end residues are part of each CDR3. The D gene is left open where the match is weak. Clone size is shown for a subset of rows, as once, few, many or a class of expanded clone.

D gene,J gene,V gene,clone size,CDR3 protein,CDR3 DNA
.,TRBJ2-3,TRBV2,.,CASSVQAQISTDTQYF,TGTGCCAGCAGTGTACAGGCCCAAATTAGCACAGATACGCAGTATTTT
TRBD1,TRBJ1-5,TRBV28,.,CASTLGTVNQPQHF,TGTGCCAGCACCTTAGGGACAGTGAATCAGCCCCAGCATTTT
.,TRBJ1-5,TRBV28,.,CASSFVAGHQPQHF,TGTGCCAGCAGTTTCGTAGCAGGGCATCAGCCCCAGCATTTT
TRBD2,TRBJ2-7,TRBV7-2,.,CASSFSGGAHDEQYF,TGTGCCAGCAGCTTTAGCGGGGGGGCTCACGACGAGCAGTACTTC
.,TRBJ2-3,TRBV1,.,CTSSQDGTQYF,TGCACCAGCAGCCAAGACGGTACGCAGTATTTT
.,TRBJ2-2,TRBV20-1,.,CSARAPSGAPTGELFF,TGCAGTGCTAGAGCTCCAAGCGGAGCCCCCACCGGGGAGCTGTTTTTT
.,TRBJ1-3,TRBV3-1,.,CASSSTGAGGNTIYF,TGTGCCAGCAGCTCAACGGGAGCCGGTGGAAACACCATATATTTT
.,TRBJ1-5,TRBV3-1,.,CASSQGVQGGNQPQHF,TGTGCCAGCAGCCAAGGCGTTCAGGGCGGCAATCAGCCCCAGCATTTT
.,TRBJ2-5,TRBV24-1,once,CATSDTAKETQYF,TGTGCCACCAGTGATACAGCTAAAGAGACCCAGTACTTC
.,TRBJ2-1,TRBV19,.,CASSTRGGSYNEQFF,TGTGCCAGTAGTACCCGGGGCGGGTCCTACAATGAGCAGTTCTTC
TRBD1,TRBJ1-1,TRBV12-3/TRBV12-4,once,CASSLSPGGLFAFF,TGTGCCAGCAGTTTAAGTCCAGGGGGTCTTTTTGCTTTCTTT
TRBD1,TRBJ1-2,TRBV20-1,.,CSASRQGSGNNYGYTF,TGCAGTGCTAGTAGACAGGGAAGTGGGAACAACTATGGCTACACCTTC
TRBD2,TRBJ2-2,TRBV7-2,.,CASSLTSGGHGELFF,TGTGCCAGCAGCTTGACTAGCGGGGGGCACGGGGAGCTGTTTTTT
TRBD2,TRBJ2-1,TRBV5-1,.,CASSSTLAGVNEQFF,TGCGCCAGCAGCTCAACACTAGCGGGAGTGAATGAGCAGTTCTTC
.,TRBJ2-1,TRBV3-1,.,CASSRTREQFF,TGTGCCAGCAGCCGAACTAGAGAGCAGTTCTTC
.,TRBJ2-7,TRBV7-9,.,CASSSGGFRDSSFEQYF,TGTGCCAGCAGCTCCGGGGGCTTCCGGGACTCATCCTTCGAGCAGTACTTC
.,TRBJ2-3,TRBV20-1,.,CSATRGTDTQYF,TGCAGTGCTACTAGAGGTACAGATACGCAGTATTTT
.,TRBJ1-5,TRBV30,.,CAWSRVGGARQPQHF,TGTGCCTGGAGCCGCGTGGGGGGGGCCAGGCAGCCCCAGCATTTT
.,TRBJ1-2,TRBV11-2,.,CASSLSQGPITNYGYTF,TGTGCCAGCAGCTTATCGCAGGGCCCAATTACTAACTATGGCTACACCTTC
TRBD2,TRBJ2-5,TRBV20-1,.,CSARDYTGGGETQYF,TGCAGTGCTAGAGATTATACGGGCGGGGGGGAGACCCAGTACTTC
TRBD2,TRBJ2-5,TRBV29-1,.,CSVEDATSGPLLKTQYF,TGCAGCGTTGAAGATGCCACTAGCGGGCCCCTCTTGAAGACCCAGTACTTC
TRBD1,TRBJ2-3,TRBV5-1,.,CASSLLSGQVLDTQYF,TGCGCCAGCAGCCTTTTATCGGGACAGGTTTTAGATACGCAGTATTTT
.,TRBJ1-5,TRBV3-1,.,CASSQGGGQPQHF,TGTGCCAGCAGCCAGGGGGGAGGTCAGCCCCAGCATTTT
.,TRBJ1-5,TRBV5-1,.,CASSLEGIQPQHF,TGCGCCAGCAGCTTGGAAGGGATTCAGCCCCAGCATTTT
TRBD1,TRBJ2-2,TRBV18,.,CASSPSGGTGELFF,TGTGCCAGCTCACCTTCAGGGGGCACCGGGGAGCTGTTTTTT
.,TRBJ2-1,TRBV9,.,CASSVEAEQFF,TGTGCCAGCAGCGTAGAGGCAGAGCAGTTCTTC
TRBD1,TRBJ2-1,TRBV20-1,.,CSARAPGQFSDNEQFF,TGCAGTGCTAGAGCCCCGGGACAGTTCTCGGACAATGAGCAGTTCTTC
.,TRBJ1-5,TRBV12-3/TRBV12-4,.,CASSDGNQPQHF,TGTGCCAGCAGTGACGGGAATCAGCCCCAGCATTTT
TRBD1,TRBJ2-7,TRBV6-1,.,CASSEVQGGTEQYF,TGTGCCAGCAGTGAAGTACAGGGGGGCACCGAGCAGTACTTC
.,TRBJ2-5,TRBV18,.,CASSPQLGGQETQYF,TGTGCCAGCTCACCACAACTGGGGGGACAAGAGACCCAGTACTTC
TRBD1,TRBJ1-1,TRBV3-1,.,CASSIQGAPSGAFF,TGTGCCAGCAGCATTCAGGGGGCGCCCTCAGGAGCTTTCTTT
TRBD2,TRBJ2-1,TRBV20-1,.,CSARVAPGTSGAYNEQFF,TGCAGTGCTAGAGTAGCCCCCGGGACTAGCGGGGCGTACAATGAGCAGTTCTTC
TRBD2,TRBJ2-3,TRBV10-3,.,CAVRTSGRRDTQYF,TGTGCCGTCAGGACTAGCGGGAGAAGAGATACGCAGTATTTT
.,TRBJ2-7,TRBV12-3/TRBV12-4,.,CASRKGIPSHEQYF,TGTGCCAGCAGGAAAGGAATCCCCAGCCACGAGCAGTACTTC
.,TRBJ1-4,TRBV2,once,CASSDVQGANEKLFF,TGTGCCAGCAGTGACGTACAGGGCGCTAATGAAAAACTGTTTTTT
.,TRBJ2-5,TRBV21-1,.,CASGRQGWKTQYF,TGTGCCAGCGGCAGACAGGGTTGGAAGACCCAGTACTTC
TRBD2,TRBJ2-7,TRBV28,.,CASSSGGPGEQYF,TGTGCCAGCAGTTCGGGGGGGCCGGGCGAGCAGTACTTC
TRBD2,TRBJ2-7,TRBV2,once,CASGGTSGRASYEQYF,TGTGCCAGCGGCGGGACTAGCGGGAGGGCCTCCTACGAGCAGTACTTC
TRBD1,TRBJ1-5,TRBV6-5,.,CASSRDRGEGQPQHF,TGTGCCAGCAGCAGAGACAGGGGAGAGGGTCAGCCCCAGCATTTT
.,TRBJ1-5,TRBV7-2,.,CASSLSVWGDSNQPQHF,TGTGCCAGCAGCTTATCAGTGTGGGGAGATAGCAATCAGCCCCAGCATTTT
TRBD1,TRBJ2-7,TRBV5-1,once,CASSFGQKQGRHEQYF,TGCGCCAGCAGCTTCGGGCAAAAACAGGGGAGACACGAGCAGTACTTC
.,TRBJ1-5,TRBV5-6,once,CASRIYSTGIAQPQHF,TGTGCCAGCAGAATATATTCAACAGGGATTGCTCAGCCCCAGCATTTT